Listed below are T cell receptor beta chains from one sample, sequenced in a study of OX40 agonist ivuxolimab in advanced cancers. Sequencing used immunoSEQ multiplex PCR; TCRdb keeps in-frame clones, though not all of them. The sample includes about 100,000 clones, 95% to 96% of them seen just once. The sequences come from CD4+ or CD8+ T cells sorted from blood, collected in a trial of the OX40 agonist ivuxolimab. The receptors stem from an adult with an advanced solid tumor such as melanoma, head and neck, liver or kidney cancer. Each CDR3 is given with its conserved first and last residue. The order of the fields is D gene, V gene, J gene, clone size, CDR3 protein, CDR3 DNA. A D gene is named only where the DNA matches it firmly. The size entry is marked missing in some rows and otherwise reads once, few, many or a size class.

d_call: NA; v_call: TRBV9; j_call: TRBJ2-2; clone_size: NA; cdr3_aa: CASSPGPGELFF; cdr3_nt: TGTGCCAGCAGCCCCGGTCCCGGGGAGCTGTTTTTT
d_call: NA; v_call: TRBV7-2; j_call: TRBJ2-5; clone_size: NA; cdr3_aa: CASSPFMETQYF; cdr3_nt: TGTGCCAGCAGCCCATTCATGGAGACCCAGTACTTC
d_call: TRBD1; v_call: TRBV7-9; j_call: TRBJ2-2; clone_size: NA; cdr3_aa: CASSPPGQGDTGELFF; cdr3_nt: TGTGCCAGCAGCCCCCCGGGACAGGGTGACACCGGGGAGCTGTTTTTT
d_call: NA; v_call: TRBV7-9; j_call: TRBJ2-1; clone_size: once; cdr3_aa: CASSLYTYNEQFF; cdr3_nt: TGTGCCAGCAGCTTATACACCTACAATGAGCAGTTCTTC
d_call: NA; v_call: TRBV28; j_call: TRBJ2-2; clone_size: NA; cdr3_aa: CASRDLTTGELFF; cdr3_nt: TGTGCCAGCAGGGACCTAACCACCGGGGAGCTGTTTTTT
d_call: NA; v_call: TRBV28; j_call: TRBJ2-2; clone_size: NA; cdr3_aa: CASSFEGLPGELFF; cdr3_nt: TGTGCCAGCAGTTTCGAAGGATTGCCCGGGGAGCTGTTTTTT
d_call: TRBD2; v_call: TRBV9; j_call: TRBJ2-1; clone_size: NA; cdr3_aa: CASSVTSGRYNEQFF; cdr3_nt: TGTGCCAGCAGCGTCACTAGCGGGAGATACAATGAGCAGTTCTTC
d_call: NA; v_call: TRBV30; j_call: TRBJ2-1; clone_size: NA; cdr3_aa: CAWSGPGVSYNEQFF; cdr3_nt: TGTGCCTGGAGCGGTCCGGGCGTCTCCTACAATGAGCAGTTCTTC
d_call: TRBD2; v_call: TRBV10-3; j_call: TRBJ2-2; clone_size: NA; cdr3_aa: CAISEYPSGLTGELFF; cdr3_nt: TGTGCCATCAGTGAGTACCCTAGCGGCCTCACCGGGGAGCTGTTTTTT
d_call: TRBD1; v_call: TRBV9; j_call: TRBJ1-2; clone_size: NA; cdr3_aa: CASSVETGSEGYTF; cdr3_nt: TGTGCCAGCAGCGTAGAGACAGGGAGCGAGGGCTACACCTTC
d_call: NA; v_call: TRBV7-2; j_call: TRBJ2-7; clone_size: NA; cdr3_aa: CASSLAGDFYADEQYF; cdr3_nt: TGTGCCAGCAGCTTAGCGGGCGACTTCTACGCGGACGAGCAGTACTTC
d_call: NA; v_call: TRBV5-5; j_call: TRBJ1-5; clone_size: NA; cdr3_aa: CASSLGVDQPQHF; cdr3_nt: TGTGCCAGCAGCTTGGGGGTGGATCAGCCCCAGCATTTT
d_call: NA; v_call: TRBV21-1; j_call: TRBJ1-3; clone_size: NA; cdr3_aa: CASSKAQGPSSGNTIYF; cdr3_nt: TGTGCCAGCAGCAAAGCGCAAGGTCCCAGCTCTGGAAACACCATATATTTT
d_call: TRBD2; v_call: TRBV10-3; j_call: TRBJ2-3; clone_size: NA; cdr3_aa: CAISGGLAGGPTGTDTQYF; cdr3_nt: TGTGCCATCAGTGGGGGCTTAGCGGGAGGGCCGACGGGCACAGATACGCAGTATTTT
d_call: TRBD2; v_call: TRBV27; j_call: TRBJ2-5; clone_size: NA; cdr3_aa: CASSLVAGGFSETQYF; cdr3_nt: TGTGCCAGCAGTTTAGTGGCGGGAGGGTTTAGCGAGACCCAGTACTTC
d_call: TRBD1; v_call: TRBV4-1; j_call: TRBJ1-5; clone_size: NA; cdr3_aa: CASSQGLAGGAGNQPQHF; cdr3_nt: TGCGCCAGCAGCCAAGGGCTGGCAGGGGGCGCAGGAAATCAGCCCCAGCATTTT
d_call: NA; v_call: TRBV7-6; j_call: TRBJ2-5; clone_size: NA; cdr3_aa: CATGGPNQETQYF; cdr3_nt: TGTGCCACGGGGGGCCCGAACCAAGAGACCCAGTACTTC
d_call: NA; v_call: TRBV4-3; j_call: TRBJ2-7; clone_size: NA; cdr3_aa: CASSQDWEGASSYEQYF; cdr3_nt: TGCGCCAGCAGCCAAGATTGGGAGGGGGCAAGCTCCTACGAGCAGTACTTC
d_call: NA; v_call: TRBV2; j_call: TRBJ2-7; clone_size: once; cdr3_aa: CARGVTTYEQYF; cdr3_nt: TGTGCCAGAGGGGTTACGACCTACGAGCAGTACTTC
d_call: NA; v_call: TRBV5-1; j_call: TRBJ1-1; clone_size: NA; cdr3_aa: CASSWDSTEAFF; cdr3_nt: TGCGCCAGCAGCTGGGATTCCACTGAAGCTTTCTTT
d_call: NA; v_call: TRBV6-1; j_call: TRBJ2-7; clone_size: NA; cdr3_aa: CASSRAQYEQYF; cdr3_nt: TGTGCCAGCAGTCGCGCACAATACGAGCAGTACTTC
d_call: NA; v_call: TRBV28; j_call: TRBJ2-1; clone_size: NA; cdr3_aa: CASSFSGGWSSYNEQFF; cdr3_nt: TGTGCCAGCAGTTTTTCTGGGGGGTGGAGCTCCTACAATGAGCAGTTCTTC
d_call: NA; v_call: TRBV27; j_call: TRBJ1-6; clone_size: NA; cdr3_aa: CASSSLLAGLNSPLHF; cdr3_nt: TGTGCCAGCAGTTCCCTCCTAGCAGGGCTAAATTCACCCCTCCACTTT
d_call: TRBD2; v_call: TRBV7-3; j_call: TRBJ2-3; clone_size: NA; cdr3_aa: CASSLGLAGGPTTDTQYF; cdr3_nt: TGTGCCAGCAGCTTGGGACTAGCGGGGGGTCCAACCACAGATACGCAGTATTTT
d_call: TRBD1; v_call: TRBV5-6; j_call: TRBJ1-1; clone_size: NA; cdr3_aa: CASTITGGGTEAFF; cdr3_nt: TGTGCCAGCACCATTACAGGGGGTGGGACTGAAGCTTTCTTT
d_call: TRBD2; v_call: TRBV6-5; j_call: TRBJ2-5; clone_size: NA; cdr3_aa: CASNRLAGGQETQYF; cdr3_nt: TGTGCCAGCAACAGACTAGCGGGAGGGCAAGAGACCCAGTACTTC
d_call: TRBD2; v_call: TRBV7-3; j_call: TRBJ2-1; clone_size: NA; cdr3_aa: CASSSTPGERGSYNEQFF; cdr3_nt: TGTGCCAGCAGCTCTACCCCCGGGGAGCGGGGGTCCTACAATGAGCAGTTCTTC
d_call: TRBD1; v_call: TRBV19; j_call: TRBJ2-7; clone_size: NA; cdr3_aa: CASSMGTGRTYEQYF; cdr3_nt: TGTGCCAGTAGTATGGGGACAGGGCGCACCTACGAGCAGTACTTC
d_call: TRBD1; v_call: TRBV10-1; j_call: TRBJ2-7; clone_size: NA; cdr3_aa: CASSDINRGTYEQYF; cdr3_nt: TGCGCCAGCAGCGACATCAACAGGGGAACCTACGAGCAGTACTTC
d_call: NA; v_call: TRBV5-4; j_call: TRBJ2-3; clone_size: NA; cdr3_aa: CASSLSREQYF; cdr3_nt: TGTGCCAGCAGCTTAAGTCGCGAGCAGTATTTT